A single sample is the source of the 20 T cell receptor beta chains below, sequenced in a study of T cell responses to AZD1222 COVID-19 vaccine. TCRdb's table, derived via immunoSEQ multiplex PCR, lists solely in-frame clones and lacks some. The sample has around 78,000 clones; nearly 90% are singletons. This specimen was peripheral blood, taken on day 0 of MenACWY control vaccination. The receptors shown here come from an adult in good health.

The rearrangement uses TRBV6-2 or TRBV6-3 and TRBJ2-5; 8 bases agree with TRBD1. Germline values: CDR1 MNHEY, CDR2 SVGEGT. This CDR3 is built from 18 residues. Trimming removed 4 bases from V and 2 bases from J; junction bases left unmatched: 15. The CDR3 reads CASSSRAPRTGWQETQYF. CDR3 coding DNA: TGTGCCAGCAGTTCTCGCGCACCTAGGACAGGGTGGCAAGAGACCCAGTACTTC.

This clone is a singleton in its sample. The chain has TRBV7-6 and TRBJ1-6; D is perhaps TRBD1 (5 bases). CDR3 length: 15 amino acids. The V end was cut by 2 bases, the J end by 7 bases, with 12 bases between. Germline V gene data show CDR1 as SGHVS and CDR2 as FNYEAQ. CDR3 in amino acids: CASSLRRDPNSPLHF. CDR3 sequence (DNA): TGTGCCAGCAGCTTAAGGCGGGACCCGAATTCACCCCTCCACTTT. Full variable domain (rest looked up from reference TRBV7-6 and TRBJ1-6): GAGVSQSPRYKVTKRGQDVALRCDPISGHVSLYWYRQALGQGPEFLTYFNYEAQQDKSGLPNDRFSAERPEGSISTLTIQRTEQRDSAMYRCASSLRRDPNSPLHFGNGTRLTVT.

The CDR3 sequence: CASTEGGKLFF. The CDR3 nucleotides are TGTGCCAGTACCGAAGGGGGCAAACTGTTTTTT. The gene calls are TRBV19 and TRBJ1-4; 7 nucleotides match TRBD1. The CDR3 length is 11 residues. Per germline, CDR1 LNHDA and CDR2 SQIVND (reference sequence). J lost 11 bases, V lost 7 bases, and 4 bases had no gene match.

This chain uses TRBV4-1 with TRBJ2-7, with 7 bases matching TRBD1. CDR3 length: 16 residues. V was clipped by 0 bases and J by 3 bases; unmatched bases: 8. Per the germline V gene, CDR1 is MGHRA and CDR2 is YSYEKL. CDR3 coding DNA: TGCGCCAGCAGCCAAGAAGAGGGGGCCCTTTTCTACGAGCAGTACTTC. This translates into CASSQEEGALFYEQYF.

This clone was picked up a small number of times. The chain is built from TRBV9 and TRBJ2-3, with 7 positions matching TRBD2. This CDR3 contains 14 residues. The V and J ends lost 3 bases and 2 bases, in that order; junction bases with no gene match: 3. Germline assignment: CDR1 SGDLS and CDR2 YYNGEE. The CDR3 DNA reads TGTGCCAGCAGCGAACGGGGGGTCACAGATACGCAGTATTTT. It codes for CASSERGVTDTQYF.

CDR3 residues: CASRTEYYNSPLHF. In DNA, the CDR3 is TGTGCCAGCAGAACGGAGTATTATAATTCACCCCTCCACTTT. The chain uses TRBV27 and TRBJ1-6; D is ambiguous. This CDR3 spans 14 amino acids. Germline V CDR1 and CDR2: MNHEY, SMNVEV (reference sequence). The germline V and J ends were trimmed by 6 bases and 4 bases, with 10 bases remaining between them.

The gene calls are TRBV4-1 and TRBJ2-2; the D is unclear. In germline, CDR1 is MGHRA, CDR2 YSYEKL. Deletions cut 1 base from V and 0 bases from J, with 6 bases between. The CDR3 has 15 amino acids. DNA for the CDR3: TGCGCCAGCAGCCAAGCCCGTTCGAACACCGGGGAGCTGTTTTTT. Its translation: CASSQARSNTGELFF.

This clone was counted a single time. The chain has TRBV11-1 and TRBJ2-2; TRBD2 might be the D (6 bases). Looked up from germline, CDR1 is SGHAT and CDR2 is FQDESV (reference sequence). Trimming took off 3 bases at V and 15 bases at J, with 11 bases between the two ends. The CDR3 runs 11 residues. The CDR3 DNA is TGTGCCAGCAGCTTGGAGGGGACGGTGTTTTTT. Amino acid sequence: CASSLEGTVFF.

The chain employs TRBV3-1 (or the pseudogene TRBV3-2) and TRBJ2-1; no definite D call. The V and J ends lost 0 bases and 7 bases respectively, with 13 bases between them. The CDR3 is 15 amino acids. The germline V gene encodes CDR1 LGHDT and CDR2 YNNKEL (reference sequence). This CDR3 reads CASSQEAPPGNEQFF. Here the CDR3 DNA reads TGTGCCAGCAGCCAAGAGGCGCCCCCCGGGAATGAGCAGTTCTTC.

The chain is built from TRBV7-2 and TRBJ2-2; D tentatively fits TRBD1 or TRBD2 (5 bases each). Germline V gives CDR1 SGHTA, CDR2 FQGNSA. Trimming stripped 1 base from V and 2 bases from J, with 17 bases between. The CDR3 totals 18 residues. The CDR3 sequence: CASSLVGTPGTNTGELFF. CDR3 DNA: TGTGCCAGCAGCTTAGTTGGGACCCCGGGAACTAACACCGGGGAGCTGTTTTTT.

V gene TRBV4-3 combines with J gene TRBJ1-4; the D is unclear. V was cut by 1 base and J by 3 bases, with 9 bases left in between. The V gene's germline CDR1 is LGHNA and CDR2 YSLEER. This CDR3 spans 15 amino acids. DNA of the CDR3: TGCGCCAGCAGCCAAGGGAGTATTCCTAATGAAAAACTGTTTTTT. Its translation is CASSQGSIPNEKLFF.

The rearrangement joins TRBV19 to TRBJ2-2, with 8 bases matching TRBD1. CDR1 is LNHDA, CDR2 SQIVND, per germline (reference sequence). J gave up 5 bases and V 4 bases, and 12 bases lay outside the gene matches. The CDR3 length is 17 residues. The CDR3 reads CASSRASQGVGTGELFF. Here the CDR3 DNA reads TGTGCCAGTAGTAGGGCCTCACAGGGGGTCGGAACCGGGGAGCTGTTTTTT.

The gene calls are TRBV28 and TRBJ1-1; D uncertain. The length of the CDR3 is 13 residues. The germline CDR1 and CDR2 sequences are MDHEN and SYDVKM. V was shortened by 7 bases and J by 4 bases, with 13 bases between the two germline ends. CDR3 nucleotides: TGTGCCAGCACCAACACCCGGGGCACTGAAGCTTTCTTT. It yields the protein CASTNTRGTEAFF.

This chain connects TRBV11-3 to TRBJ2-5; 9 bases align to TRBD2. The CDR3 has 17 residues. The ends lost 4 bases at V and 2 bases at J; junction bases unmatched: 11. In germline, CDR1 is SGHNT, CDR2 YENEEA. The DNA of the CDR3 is TGTGCCAGCAGCTCTACTTCTGGTAGCGGGGGACAAGAGACCCAGTACTTC. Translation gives CASSSTSGSGGQETQYF.

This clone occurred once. The CDR3, as DNA: TGTGCCAGCAGCTTGGGGCAGGGGATCAATCAGCCCCAGCATTTT. Amino acids: CASSLGQGINQPQHF. The rearrangement joins TRBV5-6 to TRBJ1-5; possible D gene TRBD1, 6 bases. The germline V gene encodes CDR1 SGHDT and CDR2 YYEEEE. This CDR3 comprises 15 residues. V gave up 0 bases and J gave up 3 bases, with 10 bases separating them.

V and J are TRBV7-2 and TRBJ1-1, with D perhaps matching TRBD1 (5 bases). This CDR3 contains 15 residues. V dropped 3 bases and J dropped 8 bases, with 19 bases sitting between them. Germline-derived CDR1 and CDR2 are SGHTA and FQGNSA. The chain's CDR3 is CASSFLGPSRREAFF. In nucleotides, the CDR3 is TGTGCCAGCAGCTTTTTGGGGCCGAGTCGGAGGGAAGCTTTCTTT.

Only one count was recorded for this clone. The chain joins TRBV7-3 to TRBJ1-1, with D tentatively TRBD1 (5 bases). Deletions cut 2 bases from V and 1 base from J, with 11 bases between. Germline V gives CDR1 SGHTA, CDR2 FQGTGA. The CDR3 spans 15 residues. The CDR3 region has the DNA TGTGCCAGCAGCTTATTAGGGGAGTGGAACACTGAAGCTTTCTTT. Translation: CASSLLGEWNTEAFF.

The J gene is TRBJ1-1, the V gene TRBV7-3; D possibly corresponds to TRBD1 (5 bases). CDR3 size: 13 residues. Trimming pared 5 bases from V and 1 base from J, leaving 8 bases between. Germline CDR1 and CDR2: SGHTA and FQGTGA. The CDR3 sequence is CASSDGQNTEAFF. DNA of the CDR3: TGTGCCAGCAGCGACGGACAGAACACTGAAGCTTTCTTT. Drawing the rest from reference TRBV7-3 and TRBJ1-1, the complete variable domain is GAGVSQTPSNKVTEKGKYVELRCDPISGHTALYWYRQSLGQGPEFLIYFQGTGAADDSGLPNDRFFAVRPEGSVSTLKIQRTERGDSAVYLCASSDGQNTEAFFGQGTRLTVV.

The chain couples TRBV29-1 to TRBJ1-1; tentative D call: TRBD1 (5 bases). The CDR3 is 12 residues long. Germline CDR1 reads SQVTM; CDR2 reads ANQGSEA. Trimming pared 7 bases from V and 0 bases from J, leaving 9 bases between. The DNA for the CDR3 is TGCAGCGGAGCGGGGCTGAACACTGAAGCTTTCTTT. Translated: CSGAGLNTEAFF.

The CDR3 region is CASSLAEGNTIYF. CDR3 bases: TGTGCCAGCAGCTTGGCCGAGGGAAACACCATATATTTT. V usage is TRBV5-6 and J usage is TRBJ1-3; D is unclear. The CDR3 contains 13 residues. Germline CDR1 reads SGHDT; CDR2 reads YYEEEE. The V end was cut by 0 bases, the J end by 4 bases, with 5 bases between.